This is a list of T cell receptor beta chains from one sample in a study of memory CD4+ T cells and cytomegalovirus serostatus. Measured with immunoSEQ multiplex PCR; TCRdb has only the in-frame clones, and not every one. In the table there are about 41,000 clones, about four fifths of which are singletons. The specimen was memory CD4+ T cells from blood. The source is an adult in good health and CMV-seronegative. CDR3s leave out the opening cysteine and the closing phenylalanine or tryptophan. Fields, in order: J gene, V gene, CDR3 protein.

>TRBJ1-3|TRBV5-1
ASSPGQGPTGNTIY
>TRBJ1-2|TRBV18
ASSASGQGGYGYT
>TRBJ2-1|TRBV27
ASSPHLAGVEF
>TRBJ1-1|TRBV30
AYHSGPPSEAF
>TRBJ1-1|TRBV5-6
ASSLVTGMAEAF
>TRBJ2-3|TRBV10-3
AIRALRDSTTDTQY
>TRBJ2-1|TRBV5-1
ASSQTGWHNEQF
>TRBJ2-1|TRBV30
AWRTSGGEQF
>TRBJ2-6|TRBV5-8
ASSWNGGQYNVLT
>TRBJ1-5|TRBV21-1
ASSKVKRPNQPQH
>TRBJ2-3|TRBV5-6
ASSLLHTDTQY
>TRBJ1-1|TRBV10-3
AISGAGINTEAF
>TRBJ2-3|TRBV7-2
ASSAGDTQY
>TRBJ2-3|TRBV7-3
ASSRDRTDTQY
>TRBJ1-5|TRBV30
AWSVRWDRNQPQH
>TRBJ2-3|TRBV7-3
ASSLANTDTQY
>TRBJ2-5|TRBV7-9
ASSLGSGGPHQETQY
>TRBJ1-2|TRBV7-7
AIGTGTNYGYT
>TRBJ2-3|TRBV5-1
ASSGDYTSGGADTQY
>TRBJ2-5|TRBV15
ATSRDPGQHQY
>TRBJ1-2|TRBV6-6
ASGSGDYNYGYT
>TRBJ1-1|TRBV7-9
ASSLQQSGAF
>TRBJ1-1|TRBV5-6
ASSLANPGAEAF
>TRBJ1-1|TRBV5-8
ASSSRDWGTEAF
>TRBJ2-1|TRBV9
ASSTRGASNEQF
>TRBJ1-2|TRBV30
AWSTGKYGYT
>TRBJ2-3|TRBV7-2
ASSLMQITSTDTQY
>TRBJ1-6|TRBV9
ASSDGRGGSPLH
>TRBJ2-7|TRBV11-2
ASSAGYRGTDEQY